The next 3 T cell receptor beta chains were all read from a single sample in a study of a mutant IDH1 vaccine in newly diagnosed glioma. No antigen has been assigned to these receptors. Data came from immunoSEQ multiplex PCR; TCRdb stores just in-frame clones and leaves some out. The table has fewer than 35,000 clones, approximately 83% seen once. The time point denotes: week 47, end of study. A single vaccine dose contained 300 ug of mutant IDH1 20-mer peptide, and topical imiquimod was used with it. The sample in question was PBMCs, obtained from a glioma patient whose treatment included an IDH1 peptide vaccine. These receptors were collected from a man aged 30 to 39 with glioma.

This clone was seen more than once but under ten times. The V gene is TRBV4-1, the J gene TRBJ1-5, with a possible D match to TRBD1 (6 bases). Germline CDR1 MGHRA, CDR2 YSYEKL. The CDR3 loop spans 14 amino acids. Trimming shortened V by 5 bases and J by 6 bases, and 14 bases separated the two germline ends. The CDR3 spells CASSYPGAGQPQHF. The CDR3 DNA follows: TGCGCCAGCAGCTATCCAGGGGCAGGTCAGCCCCAGCATTTT.

The chain has TRBV7-6 and TRBJ1-1; TRBD1 matches at 8 bases. Per the germline V gene, CDR1 is SGHVS and CDR2 is FNYEAQ. Germline trimming cut 5 bases from V and 4 bases from J; bases unmatched to any gene: 6. The CDR3 spans 14 residues. CDR3 sequence reads: CASSLRQGSTEAFF. The CDR3 coding sequence is TGTGCCAGCAGCCTCAGACAGGGGAGCACTGAAGCTTTCTTT.

The chain couples TRBV9 to TRBJ2-1, with 10 bases lining up with TRBD2. The ends lost 2 bases at V and 9 bases at J; junction bases unmatched: 5. The CDR3 extends over 14 amino acids. Germline CDR1 reads SGDLS; CDR2 reads YYNGEE. The CDR3 sequence: CASSVQTSGTEQFF. CDR3 nucleotide sequence: TGTGCCAGCAGCGTCCAAACTAGCGGGACTGAGCAGTTCTTC.